These 25 T cell receptor beta chains originate from one sample sequenced in a study of vaccination and CD4 T cells after COVID-19. Antigens of these TCRs are unknown. The Oncomine TCR Beta short-read assay sequenced DNA from cultured CD4+ T cells. TCRdb reprocessed the PCR reads via MiXCR and lists one record per CDR3 protein. The sample has 7,900 or so distinct CDR3 sequences, 45% to 55% seen once; the top ten hold approximately 21%. Sample treatment: approximately nine-day PBMC culture with coronavirus spike peptide pools or control peptides (ViraFEST assay). Sequencing was performed on CD4+ T cells from blood, cultured in vitro. The receptors derive from a human donor who had recovered from COVID-19.

The chain carries TRBV19 and TRBJ1-5, with D possibly matching TRBD1 (5 bases). Germline-derived CDR1 and CDR2 are LNHDA and SQIVND (reference sequence). CDR3 length: 14 amino acids. With 6 bases removed from V and 4 bases from J, the gap between germline ends came to 13 bases. This CDR3 is CASSTRDLNQPQHF. The CDR3 DNA reads TGTGCCAGTAGCACCCGGGACCTTAATCAGCCCCAGCATTTT.

The chain is built from TRBV20-1 and TRBJ2-5, with 7 bases identical to TRBD1. Unmatched junction bases numbered 5, after V lost 6 bases and J lost 4 bases. Germline V gene lookup returns CDR1 DFQATT and CDR2 SNEGSKA (reference sequence). The CDR3 length is 12 residues. In DNA, the CDR3 is TGCAGTGCCCGACAGGGAGCAGAGACCCAGTACTTC. Translation: CSARQGAETQYF.

This clonotype was recorded a few times. CDR3 region: CASSDSRTGSSNQPQHF. DNA for the CDR3: TGTGCCAGCAGTGATTCCCGGACAGGGTCCAGCAATCAGCCCCAGCATTTT. V usage is TRBV25-1 and J usage is TRBJ1-5, with 8 bases matching TRBD1. The CDR3 has 17 residues. Germline values: CDR1 MGHDK, CDR2 SYGVNS. Trimming removed 3 bases from V and 1 base from J; junction bases left unmatched: 8. The full variable domain, rest sourced from reference TRBV25-1 and TRBJ1-5, is EADIYQTPRYLVIGTGKKITLECSQTMGHDKMYWYQQDPGMELHLIHYSYGVNSTEKGDLSSESTVSRIRTEHFPLTLESARPSHTSQYLCASSDSRTGSSNQPQHFGDGTRLSIL.

The chain links TRBV29-1 to TRBJ2-3; D remains ambiguous. Trimming left V 8 bases short and J 0 bases short, with 12 bases between. Germline CDR1 is SQVTM and CDR2 is ANQGSEA. The CDR3 sequence is 13 residues long. CDR3 residues: CSTLPPSTDTQYF. The CDR3 coding sequence is TGCAGCACCTTGCCGCCAAGCACAGATACGCAGTATTTT.

This clonotype was recorded a few times. The V and J genes are TRBV7-9 and TRBJ1-2; D is unresolved. The germline gives CDR1 SEHNR, CDR2 FQNEAQ (reference sequence). The CDR3 runs 14 residues. V was trimmed by 1 base and J by 0 bases, leaving 6 bases between them. The CDR3 region has the DNA TGTGCCAGCAGCTTAGGGGGAGCTAACTATGGCTACACCTTC. Translated, it gives CASSLGGANYGYTF.

This chain links TRBV7-9 with TRBJ1-1, with D possibly being TRBD1 (6 bases). The CDR3 covers 11 residues. The germline V and J ends were trimmed by 9 bases and 5 bases, with 10 bases remaining between them. Germline V gene data show CDR1 as SEHNR and CDR2 as FQNEAQ (reference sequence). CDR3 coding DNA: TGTGCCAGTAACAGGGCGACTGAAGCTTTCTTT. Translating gives CASNRATEAFF.

The gene calls are TRBV20-1 and TRBJ2-7, with D possibly TRBD1 on 6 matching bases. The CDR3 has 14 amino acids. The germline V gene has CDR1 DFQATT and CDR2 SNEGSKA (reference sequence). The V end was cut by 1 base, the J end by 2 bases, with 12 bases between. The CDR3 here is CSARGYRAPYEQYF. Written as DNA, the CDR3 is TGCAGTGCTAGAGGGTACAGGGCCCCCTACGAGCAGTACTTC.

The count of this clonotype is one. V usage is TRBV15 and J usage is TRBJ2-5; TRBD2 agrees at 10 bases. Trimming cost V 7 bases and J 0 bases; bases outside gene matches: 2. In germline, CDR1 is LNHNV, CDR2 YYDKDF (reference sequence). The CDR3 has 14 residues. The CDR3 here is CATKSGRDQETQYF. The CDR3 region has the DNA TGTGCCACCAAAAGCGGGAGGGACCAAGAGACCCAGTACTTC.

The CDR3 loop reads CATSEGLAGDKQETQYF. The CDR3 region has the DNA TGTGCCACCAGTGAGGGACTAGCGGGGGACAAACAAGAGACCCAGTACTTC. The rearrangement uses TRBV24-1 and TRBJ2-5; 14 bases align to TRBD2. Germline V lookup: CDR1 KGHDR, CDR2 SFDVKD. Losses at the gene ends were 4 bases for V and 2 bases for J; bases not matched to a gene: 5. There are 17 residues in the CDR3.

The V call is TRBV5-1, the J call TRBJ1-1; D is uncertain. V lost 2 bases to trimming and J lost 4 bases, with 12 bases between them. This CDR3 is 14 amino acids long. Per the germline V gene, CDR1 is SGHRS and CDR2 is YFSETQ. This CDR3 is CASSFWGAGTEAFF. DNA of the CDR3: TGCGCCAGCAGCTTTTGGGGAGCTGGCACTGAAGCTTTCTTT.

This chain links TRBV20-1 with TRBJ1-1; D gene unclear. Per the germline V gene, CDR1 is DFQATT and CDR2 is SNEGSKA (reference sequence). With 2 bases removed from V and 6 bases from J, the gap between germline ends came to 7 bases. This CDR3 is 11 amino acids long. The CDR3 region is CSARREAEAFF. The CDR3, as DNA: TGCAGTGCTAGAAGGGAGGCTGAAGCTTTCTTT.

This chain connects TRBV18 to TRBJ1-5; 7 bases are shared with TRBD1. There are 16 residues in the CDR3. V was pared by 3 bases and J by 0 bases, with 5 bases of the junction left unmatched. Germline lookup yields CDR1 KGHSH and CDR2 LQKENI. The CDR3 sequence is CASSPDRVDSNQPQHF. CDR3 DNA: TGTGCCAGCTCACCTGACAGGGTAGATAGCAATCAGCCCCAGCATTTT.

The chain employs TRBV20-1 and TRBJ1-4; 7 bases are shared with TRBD1. Germline assignment: CDR1 DFQATT and CDR2 SNEGSKA (reference sequence). The CDR3 is 12 amino acids. After removal of 5 bases from V and 11 bases from J, the junction contained 8 bases not matched to a gene. The CDR3 spells CSAGTALKKLFF. DNA for the CDR3: TGCAGTGCTGGGACAGCTCTAAAGAAACTGTTTTTT.

This clonotype was seen a handful of times. The chain is built from TRBV18 and TRBJ2-3, with D possibly being TRBD2 (5 bases). The CDR3 extends over 15 amino acids. With 4 bases removed from V and 3 bases from J, the gap between germline ends came to 14 bases. Germline V CDR1 and CDR2: KGHSH, LQKENI. The CDR3 protein is CASSLSGLQTDTQYF. CDR3 bases: TGTGCCAGCTCACTCAGCGGACTCCAAACAGATACGCAGTATTTT.

The chain combines TRBV6-2 or TRBV6-3 with TRBJ1-5; D remains unclear. The CDR3 length is 13 residues. Trimming removed 0 bases from V and 3 bases from J, with 3 bases in between. The germline CDR1 and CDR2 sequences are MNHEY and SVGEGT. CDR3 in DNA: TGTGCCAGCAGTTACTCCGACAATCAGCCCCAGCATTTT. This gives the protein CASSYSDNQPQHF.

The chain recombines TRBV14 with TRBJ2-5; D is undetermined. Trimming cost V 1 base and J 2 bases, with 8 bases left between them. The V gene's germline CDR1 is SGHDN and CDR2 FVKESK. The CDR3 totals 14 residues. The CDR3 coding sequence is TGTGCCAGCAGCCAAGGGGCCAGACAAGAGACCCAGTACTTC. Protein sequence: CASSQGARQETQYF.

CDR3 coding DNA: TGTGCCAGCAGCTTCAATCGAGACAAGGAAGCTTTCTTT. This encodes CASSFNRDKEAFF. J is TRBJ1-1 and V is TRBV7-2; unclear D gene. This CDR3 spans 13 amino acids. V lost 3 bases and J 8 bases, leaving 13 bases between the germline ends. Germline assignment: CDR1 SGHTA and CDR2 FQGNSA.

The chain recombines TRBV6-1 with TRBJ2-4; 14 bases match TRBD2. After removal of 6 bases from V and 0 bases from J, the junction contained 7 bases not matched to a gene. The germline V gene has CDR1 MNHNS and CDR2 SASEGT. The CDR3 is made up of 18 amino acids. CDR3 bases: TGTGCCAGCAGCTCGGGACTAGCGGGAGTACTAGCCAAAAACATTCAGTACTTC. It codes for CASSSGLAGVLAKNIQYF.

The V and J genes are TRBV21-1 and TRBJ1-5; TRBD1 is the table's D call, not checked against the DNA. TRBV21-1 is a known pseudogene. The CDR3 runs 17 residues. The CDR3 coding sequence is TGTGCCAGCAGCAAATTGCTTGGGACAGGGATCAATCAGCCCCAGCATTTT. This sequence encodes CASSKLLGTGINQPQHF.

This chain joins TRBV7-3 and TRBJ1-6, with D possibly TRBD1 on 5 matching bases. V was pared by 1 base and J by 8 bases, with 12 bases between. The CDR3 contains 15 residues. The germline V gene has CDR1 SGHTA and CDR2 FQGTGA. CDR3: CASSLRGLGDSPLHF. For the CDR3, the DNA is TGTGCCAGCAGCTTAAGGGGTTTGGGGGATTCACCCCTCCACTTT.

This clonotype was counted a few times. The rearrangement links TRBV7-2 to TRBJ1-2; 7 nucleotides match TRBD1. V dropped 1 base and J dropped 4; count of bases not matched to a gene: 6. In germline, CDR1 is SGHTA, CDR2 FQGNSA. This CDR3 spans 15 amino acids. Here the CDR3 DNA reads TGTGCCAGCAGCTTAGGACAGGGCTTAGTCTATGGCTACACCTTC. Its translation: CASSLGQGLVYGYTF.

This clonotype was counted only a few times. The rearrangement uses TRBV7-2 and TRBJ2-2; D uncertain. V was pared by 1 base and J by 5 bases, with 11 bases between. Germline-derived CDR1 and CDR2 are SGHTA and FQGNSA. The CDR3 consists of 15 residues. CDR3 residues: CASSLGASRTGELFF. The CDR3 region has the DNA TGTGCCAGCAGCTTAGGCGCCTCGAGGACCGGGGAGCTGTTTTTT.

This chain uses TRBV30 with TRBJ1-1, with 7 positions matching TRBD1. Germline V gives CDR1 GTSNPN, CDR2 SVGIG (reference sequence). Trimming removed 1 base from V and 1 base from J; junction bases left unmatched: 3. The CDR3 is 14 amino acids. CDR3 residues: CAWSADRRNTEAFF. In DNA, the CDR3 is TGTGCCTGGAGTGCGGACAGGCGGAACACTGAAGCTTTCTTT.

V gene TRBV29-1 combines with J gene TRBJ1-3; D gene ambiguous. This CDR3 has 11 residues. V lost 1 base, J lost 8 bases, and 6 bases lay in between. From germline, CDR1 is SQVTM and CDR2 ANQGSEA. The CDR3 nucleotides read TGCAGCGTTGAAGGGGGTGACACCATATATTTT. It translates to CSVEGGDTIYF.

This clonotype was seen more than once but under ten times. This chain uses TRBV6-1 with TRBJ2-7; D gene uncertain. The germline CDR1 and CDR2 sequences are MNHNS and SASEGT. CDR3 size: 13 residues. V was cut by 6 bases and J by 1 base, with 10 bases left in between. CDR3 in amino acids: CASSPPGSYEQYF. In nucleotides, the CDR3 is TGTGCCAGCAGCCCGCCTGGTTCCTACGAGCAGTACTTC.